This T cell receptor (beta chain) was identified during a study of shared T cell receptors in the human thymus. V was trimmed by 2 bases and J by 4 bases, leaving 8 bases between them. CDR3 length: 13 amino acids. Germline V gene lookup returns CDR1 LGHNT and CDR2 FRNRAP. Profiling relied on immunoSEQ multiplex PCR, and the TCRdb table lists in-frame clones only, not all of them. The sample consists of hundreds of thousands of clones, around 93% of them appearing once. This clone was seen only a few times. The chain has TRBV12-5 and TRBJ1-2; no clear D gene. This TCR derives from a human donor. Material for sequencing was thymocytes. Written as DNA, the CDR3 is TGTGCTAGTGGTTTGACTCCTAGCTATGGCTACACCTTC. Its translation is CASGLTPSYGYTF. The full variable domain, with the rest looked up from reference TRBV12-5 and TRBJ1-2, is DARVTQTPRHKVTEMGQEVTMRCQPILGHNTVFWYRQTMMQGLELLAYFRNRAPLDDSGMPKDRFSAEMPDATLATLKIQPSEPRDSAVYFCASGLTPSYGYTFGSGTRLTVV.